This T cell receptor (beta chain) derives from a study of blood T cell repertoires in COVID-19. Study-level background: Sources were T cells, B-cell-depleted T cells, or PBMCs; the material itself was cDNA or gDNA.

Here immunoSEQ multiplex PCR was the method, and the copy in TCRdb shows in-frame clones only, minus some. The table includes around 49,000 clones, roughly 93% detected once. Trimming took 7 bases from V and 3 from J, leaving 12 bases between them. CDR3 length equals 13 residues. The germline CDR1 and CDR2 sequences are ENHRY and SYGVKD. Specimen: peripheral blood. The receptor was isolated from a man between 60 and 75 years old with COVID-19, enrolled during active disease. The genes are TRBV10-3 and TRBJ1-1; tentative D call: TRBD1 (6 bases). Written as DNA, the CDR3 is TGTGCCATCAAACAGGCAGGGGACACTGAAGCTTTCTTT. This sequence encodes CAIKQAGDTEAFF.